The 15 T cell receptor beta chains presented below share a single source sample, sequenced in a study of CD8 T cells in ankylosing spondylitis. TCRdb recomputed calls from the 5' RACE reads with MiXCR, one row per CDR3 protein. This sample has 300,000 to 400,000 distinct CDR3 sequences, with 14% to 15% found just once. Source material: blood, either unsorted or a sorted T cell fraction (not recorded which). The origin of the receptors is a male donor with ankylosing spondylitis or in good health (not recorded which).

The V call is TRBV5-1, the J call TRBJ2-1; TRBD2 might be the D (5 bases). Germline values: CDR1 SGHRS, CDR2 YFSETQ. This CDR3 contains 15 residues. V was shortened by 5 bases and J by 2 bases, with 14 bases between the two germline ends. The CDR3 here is CASRVGATTYNEQFF. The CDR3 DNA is TGCGCCAGCAGGGTGGGAGCCACCACCTACAATGAGCAGTTCTTC.

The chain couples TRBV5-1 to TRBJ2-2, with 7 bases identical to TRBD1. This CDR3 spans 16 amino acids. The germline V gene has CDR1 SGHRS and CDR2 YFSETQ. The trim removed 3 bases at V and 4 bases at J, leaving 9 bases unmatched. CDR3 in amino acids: CASSSQPGQSTGELFF. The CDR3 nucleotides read TGCGCCAGCAGCTCACAACCGGGACAGTCCACCGGGGAGCTGTTTTTT. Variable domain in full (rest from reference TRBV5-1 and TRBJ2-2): KAGVTQTPRYLIKTRGQQVTLSCSPISGHRSVSWYQQTPGQGLQFLFEYFSETQRNKGNFPGRFSGRQFSNSRSEMNVSTLELGDSALYLCASSSQPGQSTGELFFGEGSRLTVL.

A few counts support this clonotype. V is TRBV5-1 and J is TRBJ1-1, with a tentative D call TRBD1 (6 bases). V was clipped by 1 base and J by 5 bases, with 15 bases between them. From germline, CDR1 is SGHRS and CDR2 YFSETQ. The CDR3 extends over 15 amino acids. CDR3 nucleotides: TGCGCCAGCAGCTTGACAGGGTTGGGAGGTACTGAAGCTTTCTTT. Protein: CASSLTGLGGTEAFF.

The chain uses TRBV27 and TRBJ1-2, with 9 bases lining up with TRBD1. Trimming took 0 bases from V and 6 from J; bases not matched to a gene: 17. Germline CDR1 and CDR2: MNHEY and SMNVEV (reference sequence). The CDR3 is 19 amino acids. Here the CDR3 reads CASSLSPFGFKGQGNGYTF. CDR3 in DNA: TGTGCCAGCAGTTTATCCCCCTTTGGTTTTAAGGGACAGGGAAATGGCTACACCTTC.

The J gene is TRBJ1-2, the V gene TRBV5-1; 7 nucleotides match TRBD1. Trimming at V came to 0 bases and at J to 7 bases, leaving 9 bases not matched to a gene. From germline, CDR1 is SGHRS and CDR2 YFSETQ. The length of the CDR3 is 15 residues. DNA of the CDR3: TGCGCCAGCAGCTTGGGGCCCCCTACAGGGGTTGGCTACACCTTC. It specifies CASSLGPPTGVGYTF.

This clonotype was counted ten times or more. The CDR3 region has the DNA TGTGCCAGCAGAATCCCAATTACTGGAAACACCATATATTTT. It is translated as CASRIPITGNTIYF. V is TRBV27 and J is TRBJ1-3; no definite D call. V lost 6 bases to trimming and J lost 2 bases, with 11 bases between them. The CDR3 runs 14 residues. Per germline, CDR1 MNHEY and CDR2 SMNVEV (reference sequence).

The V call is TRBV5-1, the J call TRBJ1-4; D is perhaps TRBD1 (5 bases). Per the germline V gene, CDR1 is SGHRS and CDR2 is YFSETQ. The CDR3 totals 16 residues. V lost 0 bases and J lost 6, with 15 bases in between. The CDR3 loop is CASSLGPMGTHEKLFF. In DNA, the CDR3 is TGCGCCAGCAGCTTGGGGCCTATGGGGACCCATGAAAAACTGTTTTTT.

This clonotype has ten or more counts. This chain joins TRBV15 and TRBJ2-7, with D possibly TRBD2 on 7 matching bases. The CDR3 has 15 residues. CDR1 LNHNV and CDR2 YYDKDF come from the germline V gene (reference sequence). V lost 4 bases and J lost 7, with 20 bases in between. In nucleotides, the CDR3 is TGTGCCACCAGCACAGCCAAGGGGGGGACGGAAGAGCAGTACTTC. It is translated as CATSTAKGGTEEQYF. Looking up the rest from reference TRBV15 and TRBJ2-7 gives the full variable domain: DAMVIQNPRYQVTQFGKPVTLSCSQTLNHNVMYWYQQKSSQAPKLLFHYYDKDFNNEADTPDNFQSRRPNTSFCFLDIRSPGLGDTAMYLCATSTAKGGTEEQYFGPGTRLTVT.

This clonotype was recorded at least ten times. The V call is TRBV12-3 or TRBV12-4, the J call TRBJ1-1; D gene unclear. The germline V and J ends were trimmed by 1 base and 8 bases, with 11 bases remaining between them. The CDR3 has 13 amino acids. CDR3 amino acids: CASSLDGGSEAFF. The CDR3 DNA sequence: TGTGCCAGCAGTTTAGATGGTGGCAGCGAAGCTTTCTTT.

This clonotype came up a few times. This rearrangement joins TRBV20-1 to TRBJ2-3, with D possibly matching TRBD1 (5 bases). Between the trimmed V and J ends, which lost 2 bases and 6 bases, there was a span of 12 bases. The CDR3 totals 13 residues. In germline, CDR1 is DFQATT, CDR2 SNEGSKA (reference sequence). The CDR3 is CSARMGPEDTQYF. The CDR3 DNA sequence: TGCAGTGCTAGAATGGGGCCCGAGGATACGCAGTATTTT.

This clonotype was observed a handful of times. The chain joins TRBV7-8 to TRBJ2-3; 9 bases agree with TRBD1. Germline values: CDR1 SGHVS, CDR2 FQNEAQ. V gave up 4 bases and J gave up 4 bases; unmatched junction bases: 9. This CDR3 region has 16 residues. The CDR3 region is CASSSDRTGVADTQYF. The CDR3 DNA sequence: TGTGCCAGCAGCTCAGACAGGACAGGGGTGGCAGATACGCAGTATTTT. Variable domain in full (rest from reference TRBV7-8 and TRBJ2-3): GAGVSQSPRYKVAKRGQDVALRCDPISGHVSLFWYQQALGQGPEFLTYFQNEAQLDKSGLPSDRFFAERPEGSVSTLKIQRTQQEDSAVYLCASSSDRTGVADTQYFGPGTRLTVL.

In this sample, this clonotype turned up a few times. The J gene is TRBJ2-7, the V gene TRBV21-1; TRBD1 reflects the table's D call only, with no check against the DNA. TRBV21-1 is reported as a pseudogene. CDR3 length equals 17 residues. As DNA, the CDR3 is TGTGCCAGCAGCGGGGGTCAGGGGACAGGGGGTTCTGGCGAGCAGTACTTC. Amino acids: CASSGGQGTGGSGEQYF.

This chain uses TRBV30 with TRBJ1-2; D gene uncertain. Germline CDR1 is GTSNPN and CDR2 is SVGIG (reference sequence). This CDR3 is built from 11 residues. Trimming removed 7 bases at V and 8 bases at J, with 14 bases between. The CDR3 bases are TGTGCCTCGAGACTTCTATCAGGCTACACCTTC. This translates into CASRLLSGYTF.

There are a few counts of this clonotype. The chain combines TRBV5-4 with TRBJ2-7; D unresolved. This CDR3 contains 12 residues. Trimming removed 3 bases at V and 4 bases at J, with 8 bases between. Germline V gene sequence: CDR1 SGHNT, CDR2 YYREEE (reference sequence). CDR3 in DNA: TGTGCCAGCAGCTCTACGGAGTACGAGCAGTACTTC. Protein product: CASSSTEYEQYF.

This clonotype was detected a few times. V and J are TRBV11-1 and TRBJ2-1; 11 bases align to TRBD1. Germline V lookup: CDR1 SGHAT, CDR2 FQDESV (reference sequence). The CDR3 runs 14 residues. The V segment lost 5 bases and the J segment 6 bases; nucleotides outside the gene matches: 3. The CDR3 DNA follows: TGTGCCAGCAGCCAGGACAGGGGGCGCAATGAGCAGTTCTTC. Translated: CASSQDRGRNEQFF.